Here is one T cell receptor beta chain with its context. The antigen is unknown. Post-sort purity exceeded 95% for all sorted populations. These data originate in a study of beta chain features in type 1 diabetes. Of the isolated RNA, all was reverse transcribed, and so the sequenced material was expressed TCRB transcripts. Naive, central memory and regulatory T cell samples produced a mean of about 3.5 million reads. Sequencing was performed with immunoSEQ multiplex PCR; in TCRdb, only in-frame clones are kept and a portion is missing. In the table there are 360,000 or so clones, about 20% of which are singletons. The study, taken as a whole, reports: The cDNA sequencing approach could over-represent high-TCR-expressing cells.

With 7 bases removed from V and 7 bases from J, the gap between germline ends came to 11 bases. CDR1 LNHDA and CDR2 SQIVND come from the germline V gene (reference sequence). This CDR3 region has 13 residues. The sample taken for sequencing was naive CD4+ T cells from blood. The V and J genes are TRBV19 and TRBJ1-6; no reliable D call. This TCR was recovered from a woman aged 18-29 years in good health. The CDR3 region has the DNA TGTGCCAGTACCCAAGGCAGGAATTCACCCCTCCACTTT. It is translated as CASTQGRNSPLHF.